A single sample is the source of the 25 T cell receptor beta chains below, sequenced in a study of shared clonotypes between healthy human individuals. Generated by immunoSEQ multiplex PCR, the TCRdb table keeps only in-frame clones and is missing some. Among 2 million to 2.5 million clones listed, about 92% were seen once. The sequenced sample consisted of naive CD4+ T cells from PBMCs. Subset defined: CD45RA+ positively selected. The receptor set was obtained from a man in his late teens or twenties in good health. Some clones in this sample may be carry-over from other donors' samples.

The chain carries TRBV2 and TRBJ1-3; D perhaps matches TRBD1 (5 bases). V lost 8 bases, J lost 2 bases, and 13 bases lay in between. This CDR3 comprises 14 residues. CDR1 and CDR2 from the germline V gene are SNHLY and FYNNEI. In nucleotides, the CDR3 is TGTGCCAGCGTGGAGAGGGGTACTGGAAACACCATATATTTT. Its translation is CASVERGTGNTIYF.

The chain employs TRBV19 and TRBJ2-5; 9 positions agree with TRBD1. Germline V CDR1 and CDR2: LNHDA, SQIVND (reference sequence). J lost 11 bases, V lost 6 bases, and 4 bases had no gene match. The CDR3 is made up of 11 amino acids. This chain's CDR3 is CASRDRGKQYF. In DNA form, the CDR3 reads TGTGCCAGTAGGGACAGGGGAAAGCAGTACTTC.

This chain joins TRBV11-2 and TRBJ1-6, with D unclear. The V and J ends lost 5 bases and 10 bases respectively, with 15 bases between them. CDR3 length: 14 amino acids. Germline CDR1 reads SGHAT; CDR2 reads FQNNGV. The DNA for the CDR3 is TGTGCCAGCAGCCTCCGGGCCAAGAACTCACCCCTCCACTTT. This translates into CASSLRAKNSPLHF.

CDR3 region: CASSWGYYDEQFF. CDR3 in DNA: TGCGCCAGCAGCTGGGGCTATTACGATGAGCAGTTCTTC. The V gene is TRBV5-1, the J gene TRBJ2-1; possibly TRBD1 for D (5 bases). CDR3 length: 13 residues. CDR1 SGHRS and CDR2 YFSETQ come from the germline V gene. V shed 3 bases and J shed 8 bases, with 12 bases lying between them.

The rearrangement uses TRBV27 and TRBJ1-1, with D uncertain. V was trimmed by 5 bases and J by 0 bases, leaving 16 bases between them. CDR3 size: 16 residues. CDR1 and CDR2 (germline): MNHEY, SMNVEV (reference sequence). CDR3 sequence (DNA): TGTGCCAGCAGTGTCCGTCGGGTCCCAATGAACACTGAAGCTTTCTTT. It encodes CASSVRRVPMNTEAFF.

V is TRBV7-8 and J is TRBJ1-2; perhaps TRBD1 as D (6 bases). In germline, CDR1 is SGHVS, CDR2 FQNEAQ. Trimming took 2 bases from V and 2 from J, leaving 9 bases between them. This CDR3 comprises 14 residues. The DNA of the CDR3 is TGTGCCAGCAGCTTAACCGGGACAAACTATGGCTACACCTTC. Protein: CASSLTGTNYGYTF.

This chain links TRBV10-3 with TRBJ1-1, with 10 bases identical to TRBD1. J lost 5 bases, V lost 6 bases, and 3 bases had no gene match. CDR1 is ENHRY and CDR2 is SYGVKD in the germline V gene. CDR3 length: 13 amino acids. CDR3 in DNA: TGTGCCATCAGCCGACAGGGGGCTACTGAAGCTTTCTTT. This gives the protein CAISRQGATEAFF.

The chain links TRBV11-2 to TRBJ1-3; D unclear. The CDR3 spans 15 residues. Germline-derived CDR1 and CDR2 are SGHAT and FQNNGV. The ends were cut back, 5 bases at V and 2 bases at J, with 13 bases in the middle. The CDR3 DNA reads TGTGCCAGCAGCCCCCTGAGAGGTCCTGGAAACACCATATATTTT. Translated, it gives CASSPLRGPGNTIYF. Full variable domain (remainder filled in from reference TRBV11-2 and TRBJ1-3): EAGVAQSPRYKIIEKRQSVAFWCNPISGHATLYWYQQILGQGPKLLIQFQNNGVVDDSQLPKDRFSAERLKGVDSTLKIQPAKLEDSAVYLCASSPLRGPGNTIYFGEGSWLTVV.

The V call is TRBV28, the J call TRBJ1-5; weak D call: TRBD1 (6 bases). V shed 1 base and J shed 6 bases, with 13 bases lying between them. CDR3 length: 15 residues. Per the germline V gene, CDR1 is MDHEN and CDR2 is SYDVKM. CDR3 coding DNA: TGTGCCAGCAGTTTATTTGCGGGGGCAGGTCAGCCCCAGCATTTT. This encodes CASSLFAGAGQPQHF.

CDR3 sequence reads: CASSPGEKLFF. The CDR3 region has the DNA TGTGCCAGCAGTCCAGGGGAAAAACTGTTTTTT. The rearrangement uses TRBV28 and TRBJ1-4, with D perhaps TRBD1 (5 bases). Looked up from germline, CDR1 is MDHEN and CDR2 is SYDVKM. V dropped 5 bases and J dropped 8 bases, with 6 bases sitting between them. The CDR3 is 11 residues long. The whole variable domain, remainder taken from reference TRBV28 and TRBJ1-4, is DVKVTQSSRYLVKRTGEKVFLECVQDMDHENMFWYRQDPGLGLRLIYFSYDVKMKEKGDIPEGYSVSREKKERFSLILESASTNQTSMYLCASSPGEKLFFGSGTQLSVL.

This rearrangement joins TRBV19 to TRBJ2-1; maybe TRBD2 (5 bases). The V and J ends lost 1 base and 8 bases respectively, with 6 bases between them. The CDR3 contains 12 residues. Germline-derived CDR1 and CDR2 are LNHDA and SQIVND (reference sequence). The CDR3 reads CASSIVRDEQFF. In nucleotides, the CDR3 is TGTGCCAGTAGTATAGTGAGGGATGAGCAGTTCTTC.

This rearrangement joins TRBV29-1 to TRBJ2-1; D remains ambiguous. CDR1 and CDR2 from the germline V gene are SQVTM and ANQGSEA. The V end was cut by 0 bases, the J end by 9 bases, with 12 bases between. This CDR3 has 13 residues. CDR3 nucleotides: TGCAGCGTTGAAGATCAGATAAACAGTGAGCAGTTCTTC. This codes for CSVEDQINSEQFF.

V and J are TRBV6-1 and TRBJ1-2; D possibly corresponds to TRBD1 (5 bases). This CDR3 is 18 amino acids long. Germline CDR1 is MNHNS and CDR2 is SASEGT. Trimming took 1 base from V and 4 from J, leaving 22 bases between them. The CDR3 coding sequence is TGTGCCAGCAGTGAAGTATCAGGGATTCCTCTAACCCTCTATGGCTACACCTTC. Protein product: CASSEVSGIPLTLYGYTF.

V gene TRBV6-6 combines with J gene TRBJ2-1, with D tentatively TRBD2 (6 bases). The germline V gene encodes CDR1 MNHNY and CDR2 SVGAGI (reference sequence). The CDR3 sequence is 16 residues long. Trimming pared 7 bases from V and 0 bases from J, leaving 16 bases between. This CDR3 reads CASTQRAGSSYNEQFF. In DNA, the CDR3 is TGTGCCAGCACCCAGAGGGCGGGATCCTCCTACAATGAGCAGTTCTTC.

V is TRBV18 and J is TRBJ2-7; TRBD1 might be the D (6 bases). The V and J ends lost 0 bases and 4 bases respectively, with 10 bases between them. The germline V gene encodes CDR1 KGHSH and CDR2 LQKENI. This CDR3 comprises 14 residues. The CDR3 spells CASSPPGARYEQYF. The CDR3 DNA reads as TGTGCCAGCTCACCACCGGGGGCTAGGTACGAGCAGTACTTC.

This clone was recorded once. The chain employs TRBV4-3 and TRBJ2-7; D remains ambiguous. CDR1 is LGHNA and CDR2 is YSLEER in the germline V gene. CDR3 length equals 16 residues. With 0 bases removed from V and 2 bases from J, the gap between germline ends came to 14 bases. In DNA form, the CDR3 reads TGCGCCAGCAGCCAAGATCTCAGGTTCCGTCCCTACGAGCAGTACTTC. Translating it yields CASSQDLRFRPYEQYF.

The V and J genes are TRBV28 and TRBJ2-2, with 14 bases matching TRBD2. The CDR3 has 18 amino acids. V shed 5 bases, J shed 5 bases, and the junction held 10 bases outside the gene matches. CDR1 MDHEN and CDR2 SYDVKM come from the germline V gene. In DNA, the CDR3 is TGTGCCAGCAGTCAGGGACTAGCGGGAGTAAAGGGGACCGGGGAGCTGTTTTTT. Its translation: CASSQGLAGVKGTGELFF.

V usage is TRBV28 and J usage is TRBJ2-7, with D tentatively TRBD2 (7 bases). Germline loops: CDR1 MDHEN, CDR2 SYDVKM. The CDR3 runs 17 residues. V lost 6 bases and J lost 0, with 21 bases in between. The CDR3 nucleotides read TGTGCCAGCAGCCATGACCGGCGGGGGCCCTCCTCCTACGAGCAGTACTTC. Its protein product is CASSHDRRGPSSYEQYF.

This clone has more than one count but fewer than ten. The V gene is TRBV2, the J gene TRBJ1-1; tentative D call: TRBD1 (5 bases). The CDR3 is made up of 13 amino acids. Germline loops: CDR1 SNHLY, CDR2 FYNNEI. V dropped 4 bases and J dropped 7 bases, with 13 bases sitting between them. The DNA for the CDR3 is TGTGCCAGCAGTGTAGCAGGGCCTGTTGAAGCTTTCTTT. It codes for CASSVAGPVEAFF.

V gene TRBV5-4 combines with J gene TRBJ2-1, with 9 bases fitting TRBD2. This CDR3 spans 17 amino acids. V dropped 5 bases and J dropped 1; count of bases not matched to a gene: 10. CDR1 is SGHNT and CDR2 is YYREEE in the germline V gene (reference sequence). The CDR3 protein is CASSSAPLAGSYNEQFF. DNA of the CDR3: TGTGCCAGCAGTTCCGCCCCGCTAGCGGGGTCCTACAATGAGCAGTTCTTC.

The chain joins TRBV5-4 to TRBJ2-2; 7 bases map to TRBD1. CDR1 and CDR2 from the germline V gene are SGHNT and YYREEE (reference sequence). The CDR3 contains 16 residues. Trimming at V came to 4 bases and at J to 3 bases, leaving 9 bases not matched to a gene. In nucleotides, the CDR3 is TGTGCCAGCAGCCCGATCCCCGGGACAGACACCGGGGAGCTGTTTTTT. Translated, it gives CASSPIPGTDTGELFF.

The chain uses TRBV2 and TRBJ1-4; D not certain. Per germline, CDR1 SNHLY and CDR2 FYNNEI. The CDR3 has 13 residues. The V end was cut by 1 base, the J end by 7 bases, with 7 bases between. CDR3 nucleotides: TGTGCCAGCAGTGAAGGGGCCGTTGAAAAACTGTTTTTT. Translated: CASSEGAVEKLFF.

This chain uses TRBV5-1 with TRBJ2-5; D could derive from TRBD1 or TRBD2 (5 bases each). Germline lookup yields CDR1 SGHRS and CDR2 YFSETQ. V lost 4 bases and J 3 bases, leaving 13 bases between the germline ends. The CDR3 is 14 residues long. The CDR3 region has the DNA TGCGCCAGCAGCCCCCTGGGACGGGAAGAGACCCAGTACTTC. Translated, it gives CASSPLGREETQYF.

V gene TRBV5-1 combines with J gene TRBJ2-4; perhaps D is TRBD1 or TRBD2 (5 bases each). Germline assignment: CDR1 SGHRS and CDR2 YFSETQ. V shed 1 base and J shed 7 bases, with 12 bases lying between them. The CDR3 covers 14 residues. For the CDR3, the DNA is TGCGCCAGCAGCTTGTGGGGCAGGGACAACATTCAGTACTTC. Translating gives CASSLWGRDNIQYF. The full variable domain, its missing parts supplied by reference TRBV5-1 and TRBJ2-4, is KAGVTQTPRYLIKTRGQQVTLSCSPISGHRSVSWYQQTPGQGLQFLFEYFSETQRNKGNFPGRFSGRQFSNSRSEMNVSTLELGDSALYLCASSLWGRDNIQYFGAGTRLSVL.

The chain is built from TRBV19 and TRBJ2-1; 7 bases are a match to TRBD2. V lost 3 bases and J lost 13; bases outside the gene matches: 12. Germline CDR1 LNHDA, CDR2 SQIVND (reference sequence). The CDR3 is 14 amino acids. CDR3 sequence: CASSMGVGGRAQFF. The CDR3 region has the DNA TGTGCCAGTAGTATGGGTGTGGGCGGGAGAGCTCAGTTCTTC.